This TCR beta chain was found in a study of T cells expressing NK-cell markers. Turning to the study itself: CD3+CD56+NKG2C+, CD3+CD56+NKG2C- and CD3+CD56-NKG2C+ T cells, once sorted, supplied the TCR beta repertoires. Eight donors were sequenced, seven testing HCMV-seropositive and one testing seronegative. Overall study findings and caveats: Leadership of the CD3+CD56-NKG2C+ fraction also belonged to these clonotypes in several donors.

Beta-chain TCR cDNA was generated via 5'RACE template switching with UMIs. TCRdb reprocessed the 5' RACE reads, with one entry per CDR3 protein and no DNA. The sample holds roughly 110,000 distinct CDR3 sequences. Per the germline V gene, CDR1 is GTSNPN and CDR2 is SVGIG (reference sequence). The CDR3 spans 15 residues. With respect to this clonotype: Its antigen is still unknown.

Specimen: blood T cells: a sorted CD56 or NKG2C T cell subset, CD4+ or CD8+ T cells, or bulk PBMC T cells (not recorded which). The rearrangement links TRBV30 to TRBJ1-3; the D gene TCRdb calls, TRBD1, cannot be checked with no DNA. This sequence originates from a woman between 18 and 69 years old in good health. This CDR3 is CAWSQGAHSGNTIYF.